The next 27 T cell receptor beta chains were all read from a single sample in a study of T cells after posttransplantation cyclophosphamide. Busulfan-fludarabine conditioning, marrow transplant, and cyclophosphamide on days +3 and +4 were administered. The assay was immunoSEQ multiplex PCR, and TCRdb's table has in-frame clones only and misses some. In total the sample includes 7,000 to 9,500 clones, none of them seen once. The source material was PBMCs, sampled approximately 380 days after allogeneic stem cell transplant with posttransplant cyclophosphamide. Receptor source: a male patient aged 50 or older who received an allogeneic stem cell transplant from a related donor and was CMV-positive. The graft donor may have contributed some T cells.

This clone occurred a few times. J is TRBJ1-6 and V is TRBV6-1; TRBD1 might be the D (6 bases). The CDR3 is made up of 14 amino acids. The V and J ends lost 6 bases and 8 bases respectively, with 14 bases between them. CDR1 is MNHNS, CDR2 SASEGT, per germline. The CDR3 coding sequence is TGTGCCAGCAGGCTAAGGGGGACGGATTCACCCCTCCACTTT. It translates to CASRLRGTDSPLHF.

There are many counts of this clone. V and J are TRBV5-8 and TRBJ2-5, with 8 positions matching TRBD2. Germline lookup yields CDR1 SGHTS and CDR2 YDEGEE. The V gene end was trimmed by 0 bases and the J gene end by 5 bases; junction bases not matched to a gene: 9. The length of the CDR3 is 16 residues. This CDR3 is CASSLGGGLIWETQYF. The CDR3 region has the DNA TGTGCCAGCAGCTTGGGCGGGGGGCTTATCTGGGAGACCCAGTACTTC.

At least ten counts were recorded for this clone. The genes are TRBV21-1 and TRBJ2-7; the table calls TRBD1, which could not be checked here. TRBV21-1 is classified as a pseudogene. There are 17 residues in the CDR3. CDR3 in DNA: TGTGCCAGCAGCAAAACCCCGGACAGCCCGAGCTCCTACGAGCAGTACTTC. It specifies CASSKTPDSPSSYEQYF.

This clone appeared many times. The chain is built from TRBV4-1 and TRBJ2-1; D remains ambiguous. Trimming removed 0 bases from V and 6 bases from J, with 15 bases in between. Per the germline V gene, CDR1 is MGHRA and CDR2 is YSYEKL. The CDR3 is 16 residues long. The CDR3 DNA reads as TGCGCCAGCAGCCAAGATTTGAGGAAAACGGGCAATGAGCAGTTCTTC. This translates into CASSQDLRKTGNEQFF.

This clone was observed at least ten times. This chain uses TRBV5-1 with TRBJ2-1; TRBD1 is a possible D gene (6 bases). The germline CDR1 and CDR2 sequences are SGHRS and YFSETQ. The V end lost 6 bases, the J end lost 0 bases, and 19 bases lay between the germline ends. The CDR3 consists of 17 residues. This chain's CDR3 is CASTARGALGSYNEQFF. CDR3 bases: TGCGCCAGCACAGCCAGGGGCGCGTTAGGCTCCTACAATGAGCAGTTCTTC. The whole variable domain, remainder taken from reference TRBV5-1 and TRBJ2-1, is KAGVTQTPRYLIKTRGQQVTLSCSPISGHRSVSWYQQTPGQGLQFLFEYFSETQRNKGNFPGRFSGRQFSNSRSEMNVSTLELGDSALYLCASTARGALGSYNEQFFGPGTRLTVL.

In its sample, this clone was seen many times. The chain joins TRBV11-1 to TRBJ1-6; 9 nucleotides agree with TRBD1. After removal of 5 bases from V and 7 bases from J, the junction contained 3 bases not matched to a gene. CDR1 SGHAT and CDR2 FQDESV come from the germline V gene (reference sequence). The CDR3 totals 14 residues. CDR3 coding DNA: TGTGCCAGCAGCAAAGGGACAGGGAATTCACCCCTCCACTTT. This sequence encodes CASSKGTGNSPLHF.

The CDR3 is CASSLTSGLSYNEQFF. The CDR3 DNA is TGTGCCAGCAGCCTAACTAGCGGCCTCTCCTACAATGAGCAGTTCTTC. The chain couples TRBV7-8 to TRBJ2-1; 8 positions match TRBD2. Germline V gene lookup returns CDR1 SGHVS and CDR2 FQNEAQ. V dropped 5 bases and J dropped 0; count of bases not matched to a gene: 6. This CDR3 region has 16 residues.

This clone appeared many times. V is TRBV5-1 and J is TRBJ1-4; 9 bases map to TRBD1. This CDR3 spans 15 amino acids. Germline CDR1 is SGHRS and CDR2 is YFSETQ. Unmatched junction bases numbered 7, after V lost 4 bases and J lost 6 bases. The CDR3 is CASSRSGDRDEKLFF. The CDR3 nucleotides read TGCGCCAGCAGCAGGAGTGGGGACAGGGATGAAAAACTGTTTTTT.

This clone was picked up many times. V gene TRBV9 combines with J gene TRBJ2-1, with D perhaps TRBD1 (6 bases). CDR1 and CDR2 from the germline V gene are SGDLS and YYNGEE. V was pared by 3 bases and J by 8 bases, with 18 bases between. This CDR3 spans 15 amino acids. CDR3 amino acids: CASSGKTGVGDEQFF. The CDR3, as DNA: TGTGCCAGCAGCGGAAAGACAGGAGTGGGCGATGAGCAGTTCTTC. Drawing the rest from reference TRBV9 and TRBJ2-1, the complete variable domain is DSGVTQTPKHLITATGQRVTLRCSPRSGDLSVYWYQQSLDQGLQFLIQYYNGEERAKGNILERFSAQQFPDLHSELNLSSLELGDSALYFCASSGKTGVGDEQFFGPGTRLTVL.

This clone was observed many times. The genes are TRBV5-5 and TRBJ2-1, with D tentatively TRBD2 (6 bases). This CDR3 region has 16 residues. Germline V gives CDR1 SGHKS, CDR2 YYEKEE (reference sequence). V lost 0 bases and J 0 bases, leaving 10 bases between the germline ends. CDR3 DNA sequence: TGTGCCAGCAGCTTGGTGACCGGGAGCTCCTACAATGAGCAGTTCTTC. The encoded protein is CASSLVTGSSYNEQFF.

This chain links TRBV5-1 with TRBJ2-5, with 12 bases that match TRBD2. The length of the CDR3 is 14 residues. Germline CDR1 is SGHRS and CDR2 is YFSETQ. With 4 bases clipped from V and 11 bases from J, the junction kept 9 bases outside the gene matches. The CDR3 bases are TGCGCCAGCAGCCGGCTAGCGGGAGGGCCTGCGCAGTACTTC. As protein: CASSRLAGGPAQYF.

This clone was recorded at least ten times. The chain links TRBV6-1 to TRBJ1-2; 8 bases are shared with TRBD1. Germline trimming cut 8 bases from V and 0 bases from J; bases unmatched to any gene: 8. Germline CDR1 is MNHNS and CDR2 is SASEGT. The CDR3 is made up of 15 amino acids. The chain's CDR3 is CASETGATTNYGYTF. In nucleotides, the CDR3 is TGTGCCAGCGAGACAGGGGCCACGACTAACTATGGCTACACCTTC.

This clone is classed as medium-sized. J is TRBJ1-4 and V is TRBV5-1; a weak D match, TRBD1 (6 bases). CDR3 length: 16 residues. V lost 0 bases and J 5 bases, leaving 14 bases between the germline ends. The germline CDR1 and CDR2 sequences are SGHRS and YFSETQ. The CDR3 loop is CASSLVGGARNEKLFF. CDR3 coding DNA: TGCGCCAGCAGCTTGGTCGGGGGGGCCAGGAATGAAAAACTGTTTTTT.

This clone counts as medium-sized. The chain uses TRBV6-5 and TRBJ1-1, with D perhaps TRBD1 (5 bases). The germline V gene encodes CDR1 MNHEY and CDR2 SVGAGI. This CDR3 comprises 13 residues. V lost 9 bases to trimming and J lost 4 bases, with 15 bases between them. In DNA form, the CDR3 reads TGTGCCAGTAACAGGTTTGGTGTCACTGAAGCTTTCTTT. It codes for CASNRFGVTEAFF.

This clone was detected many times. The chain recombines TRBV6-6 with TRBJ2-7; 7 bases align to TRBD1. V shed 6 bases, J shed 4 bases, and the junction held 6 bases outside the gene matches. This CDR3 contains 13 residues. Germline CDR1 MNHNY, CDR2 SVGAGI (reference sequence). Written as DNA, the CDR3 is TGTGCCAGCAGCCTAGTCAGGGGGTACGAGCAGTACTTC. As protein: CASSLVRGYEQYF.

This clone was observed many times. The V and J genes are TRBV5-4 and TRBJ1-2; tentative D call: TRBD1 (5 bases). Germline V lookup: CDR1 SGHNT, CDR2 YYREEE (reference sequence). The germline V and J ends were trimmed by 1 base and 2 bases, with 9 bases remaining between them. The CDR3 is 14 amino acids. DNA of the CDR3: TGTGCCAGCAGCTTGCAGGGTTCGAACTATGGCTACACCTTC. Translated: CASSLQGSNYGYTF.

This clone was seen repeatedly, ten times or more. V usage is TRBV27 and J usage is TRBJ1-1; 8 nucleotides align to TRBD1. CDR3 length: 14 amino acids. Losses at the gene ends were 6 bases for V and 5 bases for J; bases not matched to a gene: 8. In germline, CDR1 is MNHEY, CDR2 SMNVEV (reference sequence). CDR3 region: CASRQQGGGTEAFF. In DNA form, the CDR3 reads TGTGCCAGCAGGCAACAGGGGGGAGGGACTGAAGCTTTCTTT.

Sample share makes this clone medium-sized (0.01 to 0.1%). V is TRBV5-1 and J is TRBJ1-2, with 9 bases identical to TRBD1. CDR1 SGHRS and CDR2 YFSETQ come from the germline V gene. With 8 bases clipped from V and 2 bases from J, the junction kept 4 bases outside the gene matches. The CDR3 runs 13 residues. The CDR3 reads CASTGQGNYGYTF. The CDR3 bases are TGCGCCAGTACAGGACAGGGGAACTATGGCTACACCTTC. The complete variable domain, with remaining parts taken from reference TRBV5-1 and TRBJ1-2, reads KAGVTQTPRYLIKTRGQQVTLSCSPISGHRSVSWYQQTPGQGLQFLFEYFSETQRNKGNFPGRFSGRQFSNSRSEMNVSTLELGDSALYLCASTGQGNYGYTFGSGTRLTVV.

This clone was seen at least ten times. The rearrangement uses TRBV30 and TRBJ2-1; 9 nucleotides align to TRBD1. This CDR3 is built from 15 residues. J was trimmed by 9 bases and V by 3 bases; bases with no gene match: 12. Germline assignment: CDR1 GTSNPN and CDR2 SVGIG (reference sequence). CDR3 region: CAWRAGTGNFGEQFF. DNA of the CDR3: TGTGCCTGGAGAGCCGGGACAGGGAATTTTGGTGAGCAGTTCTTC.

This clone was recorded many times. This chain joins TRBV29-1 and TRBJ1-2; no clear D. Per the germline V gene, CDR1 is SQVTM and CDR2 is ANQGSEA. The CDR3 has 13 residues. Between the trimmed V and J ends, which lost 3 bases and 3 bases, there was a span of 11 bases. CDR3 DNA: TGCAGCGTTGACGGGAATTCGGACTATGGCTACACCTTC. Translation: CSVDGNSDYGYTF.

This clone occurred many times. The chain links TRBV18 to TRBJ1-1; 7 nucleotides align to TRBD1. Germline V gives CDR1 KGHSH, CDR2 LQKENI. CDR3 length equals 15 residues. V trimming: 4 bases; J trimming: 0 bases; junction bases outside the gene matches: 5. DNA for the CDR3: TGTGCCAGCTCACTTGGAGGGGGCATGAACACTGAAGCTTTCTTT. It translates to CASSLGGGMNTEAFF.

This clone has a count of ten or more. This sequence joins TRBV27 and TRBJ1-1, with D perhaps matching TRBD1 (5 bases). The germline V and J ends were trimmed by 4 bases and 6 bases, with 6 bases remaining between them. This CDR3 has 11 residues. Per germline, CDR1 MNHEY and CDR2 SMNVEV (reference sequence). This chain's CDR3 is CASSSRAEAFF. The CDR3 region has the DNA TGTGCCAGCAGTTCCAGGGCTGAAGCTTTCTTT.

This clone was recorded a few times. The chain carries TRBV6-5 and TRBJ1-6; no firm D call. Germline V gene sequence: CDR1 MNHEY, CDR2 SVGAGI. The V and J ends lost 7 bases and 0 bases respectively, with 7 bases between them. CDR3 length: 14 residues. The CDR3 nucleotides are TGTGCCAGCACCCTTAGCTCCTATAATTCACCCCTCCACTTT. Its protein product is CASTLSSYNSPLHF.

This clone was counted at least ten times. The chain uses TRBV5-6 and TRBJ2-7; TRBD2 is a possible D gene (6 bases). The V gene's germline CDR1 is SGHDT and CDR2 YYEEEE. CDR3 size: 15 residues. The V and J ends lost 6 bases and 1 base respectively, with 17 bases between them. The CDR3 DNA reads TGTGCCAGCATTCCCCGCGCGGGGCTGTCCTACGAGCAGTACTTC. Amino acid sequence: CASIPRAGLSYEQYF. Using reference TRBV5-6 and TRBJ2-7 for the parts outside the CDR3, the full variable domain is DAGVTQSPTHLIKTRGQQVTLRCSPKSGHDTVSWYQQALGQGPQFIFQYYEEEERQRGNFPDRFSGHQFPNYSSELNVNALLLGDSALYLCASIPRAGLSYEQYFGPGTRLTVT.

This clone was observed many times. The rearrangement uses TRBV18 and TRBJ2-2; 8 bases are a match to TRBD1. This CDR3 has 17 residues. J gave up 1 base and V 2 bases, and 6 bases lay outside the gene matches. Germline loops: CDR1 KGHSH, CDR2 LQKENI. In DNA form, the CDR3 reads TGTGCCAGCTCACCAAGTCAGGGGGCTGGGAACACCGGGGAGCTGTTTTTT. Protein: CASSPSQGAGNTGELFF.

This clone was recorded many times. This chain uses TRBV5-1 with TRBJ1-1; weak D call: TRBD1 (6 bases). Per the germline V gene, CDR1 is SGHRS and CDR2 is YFSETQ. The CDR3 is made up of 14 amino acids. Trimming took 3 bases from V and 2 from J, leaving 11 bases between them. The CDR3 sequence: CASSWGTSNTEAFF. CDR3 in DNA: TGCGCCAGCAGCTGGGGGACATCTAACACTGAAGCTTTCTTT.

By sample fraction, this clone is medium-sized. The gene calls are TRBV18 and TRBJ2-5, with 9 bases fitting TRBD2. Germline values: CDR1 KGHSH, CDR2 LQKENI. CDR3 size: 14 residues. The trim removed 3 bases at V and 5 bases at J, leaving 4 bases unmatched. CDR3 DNA sequence: TGTGCCAGCTCACCTCCTAGCGGGATGGAGACCCAGTACTTC. It yields the protein CASSPPSGMETQYF.